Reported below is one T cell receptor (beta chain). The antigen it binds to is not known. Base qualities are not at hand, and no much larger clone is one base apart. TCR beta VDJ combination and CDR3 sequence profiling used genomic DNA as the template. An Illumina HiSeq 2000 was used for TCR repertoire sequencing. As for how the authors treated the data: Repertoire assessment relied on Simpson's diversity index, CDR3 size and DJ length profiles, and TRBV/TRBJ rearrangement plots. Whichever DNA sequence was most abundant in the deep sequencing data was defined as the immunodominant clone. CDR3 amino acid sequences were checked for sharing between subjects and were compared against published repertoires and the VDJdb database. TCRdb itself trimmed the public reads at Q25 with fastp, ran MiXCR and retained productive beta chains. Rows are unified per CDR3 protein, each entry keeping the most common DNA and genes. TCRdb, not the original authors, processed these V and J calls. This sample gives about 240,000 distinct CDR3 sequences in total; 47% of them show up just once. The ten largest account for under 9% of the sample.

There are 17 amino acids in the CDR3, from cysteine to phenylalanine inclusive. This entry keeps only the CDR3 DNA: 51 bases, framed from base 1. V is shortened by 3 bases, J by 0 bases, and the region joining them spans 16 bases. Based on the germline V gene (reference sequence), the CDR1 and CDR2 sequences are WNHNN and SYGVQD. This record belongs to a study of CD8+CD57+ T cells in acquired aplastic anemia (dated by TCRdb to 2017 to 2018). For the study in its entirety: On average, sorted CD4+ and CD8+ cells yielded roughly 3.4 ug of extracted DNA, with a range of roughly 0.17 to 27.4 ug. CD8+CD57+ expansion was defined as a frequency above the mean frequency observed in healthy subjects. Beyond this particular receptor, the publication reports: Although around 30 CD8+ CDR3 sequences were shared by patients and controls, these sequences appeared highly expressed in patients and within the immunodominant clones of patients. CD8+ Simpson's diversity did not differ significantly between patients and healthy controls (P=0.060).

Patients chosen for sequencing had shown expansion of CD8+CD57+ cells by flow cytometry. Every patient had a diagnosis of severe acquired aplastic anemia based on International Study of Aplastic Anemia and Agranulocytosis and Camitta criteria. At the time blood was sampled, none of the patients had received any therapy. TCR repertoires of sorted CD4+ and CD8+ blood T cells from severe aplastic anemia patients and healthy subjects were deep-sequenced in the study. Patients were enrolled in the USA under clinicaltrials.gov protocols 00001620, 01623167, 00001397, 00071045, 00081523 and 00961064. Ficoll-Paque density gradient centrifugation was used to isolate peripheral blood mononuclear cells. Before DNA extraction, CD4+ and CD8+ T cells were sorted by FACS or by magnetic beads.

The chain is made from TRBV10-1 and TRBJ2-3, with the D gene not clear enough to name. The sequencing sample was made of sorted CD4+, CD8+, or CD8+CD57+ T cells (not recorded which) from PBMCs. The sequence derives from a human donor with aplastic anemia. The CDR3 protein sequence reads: CASSEFGPTTSTDTQYF. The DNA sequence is TGCGCCAGCAGTGAATTCGGGCCAACTACTAGCACAGATACGCAGTATTTT.